Sequencing of this T cell receptor (beta chain) was carried out in a study of T-cell memory formation after mild COVID-19. This CDR3 spans 16 amino acids. With V trimmed by 3 bases and J by 4 bases, 10 bases remained unmatched. Germline V gene data show CDR1 as SGHTA and CDR2 as FQGNSA. One entry per CDR3 protein, called by TCRdb with MiXCR from the 5' RACE reads. Of about 340,000 distinct CDR3 sequences detected, under 15% appear once; the ten largest clones hold about a fifth. The sample consisted of PBMCs or a T cell subset sorted from them (not recorded which). The receptor comes from a man aged 18 to 29 who had mild COVID-19 (a few samples of this study predate the infection). Cell type and time point are not known. The rearrangement links TRBV7-2 to TRBJ1-2, with 8 nucleotides matching TRBD1. CDR3: CASSLQGAFVSYGYTF. As DNA, the CDR3 is TGTGCCAGCAGCTTGCAGGGGGCTTTCGTCTCCTATGGCTACACCTTC.